This TCR beta chain was sequenced for a study of control samples from healthy donors and cancer patients. This clone was seen a handful of times. Produced via immunoSEQ multiplex PCR; TCRdb's table is partial and in-frame only. Here the sample spans approximately 170,000 clones, around 90% being singletons. The germline gives CDR1 MGHRA, CDR2 YSYEKL. V dropped 3 bases and J dropped 7 bases, with 14 bases sitting between them. There are 14 residues in the CDR3. Sequenced material: blood. This receptor was taken from a woman aged 50 to 65 in good health. The chain carries TRBV4-1 and TRBJ2-3; D possibly uses TRBD1 or TRBD2 (5 bases each). CDR3 loop: CASSHPGPRNTQYF. CDR3 nucleotides: TGCGCCAGCAGCCACCCGGGACCTCGTAATACGCAGTATTTT.